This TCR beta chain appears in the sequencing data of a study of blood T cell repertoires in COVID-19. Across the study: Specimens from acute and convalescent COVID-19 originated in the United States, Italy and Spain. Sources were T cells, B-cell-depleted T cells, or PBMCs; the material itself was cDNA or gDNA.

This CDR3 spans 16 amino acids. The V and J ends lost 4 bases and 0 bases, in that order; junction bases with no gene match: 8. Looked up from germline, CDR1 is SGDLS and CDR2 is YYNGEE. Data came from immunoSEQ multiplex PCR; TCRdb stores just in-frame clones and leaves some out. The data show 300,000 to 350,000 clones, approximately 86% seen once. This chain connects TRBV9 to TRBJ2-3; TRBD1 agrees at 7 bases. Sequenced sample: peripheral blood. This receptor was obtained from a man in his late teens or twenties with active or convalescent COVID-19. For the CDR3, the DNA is TGTGCCAGCAGCCTTTGGACAGGCGGTAGCACAGATACGCAGTATTTT. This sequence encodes CASSLWTGGSTDTQYF.